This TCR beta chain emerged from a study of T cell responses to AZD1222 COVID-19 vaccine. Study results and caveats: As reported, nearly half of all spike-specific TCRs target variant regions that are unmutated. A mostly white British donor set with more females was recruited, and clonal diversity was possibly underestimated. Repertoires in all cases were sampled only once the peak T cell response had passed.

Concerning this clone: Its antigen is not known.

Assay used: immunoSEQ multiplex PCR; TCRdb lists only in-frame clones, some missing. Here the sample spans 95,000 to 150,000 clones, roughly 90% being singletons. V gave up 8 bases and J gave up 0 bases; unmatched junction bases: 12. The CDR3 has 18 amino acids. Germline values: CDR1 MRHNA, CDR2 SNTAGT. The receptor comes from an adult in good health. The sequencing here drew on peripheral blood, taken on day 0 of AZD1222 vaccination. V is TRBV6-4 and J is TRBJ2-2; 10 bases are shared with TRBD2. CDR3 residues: CASHAVAGGTANTGELFF. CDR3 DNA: TGTGCCAGCCATGCCGTAGCGGGGGGTACTGCGAACACCGGGGAGCTGTTTTTT.